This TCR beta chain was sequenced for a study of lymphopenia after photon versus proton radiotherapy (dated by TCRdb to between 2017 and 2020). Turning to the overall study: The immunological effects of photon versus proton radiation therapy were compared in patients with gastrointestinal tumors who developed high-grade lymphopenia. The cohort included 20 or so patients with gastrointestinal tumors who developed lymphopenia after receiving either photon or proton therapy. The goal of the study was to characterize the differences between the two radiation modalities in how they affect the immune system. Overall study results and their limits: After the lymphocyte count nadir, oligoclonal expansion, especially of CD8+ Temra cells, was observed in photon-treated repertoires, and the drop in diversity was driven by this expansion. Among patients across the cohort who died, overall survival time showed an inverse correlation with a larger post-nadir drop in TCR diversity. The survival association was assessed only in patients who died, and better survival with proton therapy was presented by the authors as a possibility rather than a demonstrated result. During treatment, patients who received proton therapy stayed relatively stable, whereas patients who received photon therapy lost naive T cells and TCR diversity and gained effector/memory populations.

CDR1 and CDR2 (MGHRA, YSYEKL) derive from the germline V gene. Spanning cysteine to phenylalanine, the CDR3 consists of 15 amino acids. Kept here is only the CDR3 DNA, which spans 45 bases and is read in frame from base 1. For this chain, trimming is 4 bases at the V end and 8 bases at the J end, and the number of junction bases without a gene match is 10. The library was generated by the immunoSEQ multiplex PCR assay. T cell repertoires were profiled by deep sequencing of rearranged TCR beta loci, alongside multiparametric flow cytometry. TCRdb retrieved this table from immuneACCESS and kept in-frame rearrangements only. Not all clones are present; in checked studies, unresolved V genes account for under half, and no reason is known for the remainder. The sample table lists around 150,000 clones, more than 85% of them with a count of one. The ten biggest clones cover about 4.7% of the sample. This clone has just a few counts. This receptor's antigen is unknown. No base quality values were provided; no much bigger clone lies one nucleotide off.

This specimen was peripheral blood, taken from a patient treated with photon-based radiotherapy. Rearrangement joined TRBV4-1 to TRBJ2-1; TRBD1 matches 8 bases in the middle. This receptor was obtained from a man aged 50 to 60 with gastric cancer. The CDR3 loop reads CASSLGARGLYEQFF. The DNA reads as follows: TGCGCCAGCAGCCTGGGGGCCAGGGGGCTCTATGAGCAGTTCTTC.